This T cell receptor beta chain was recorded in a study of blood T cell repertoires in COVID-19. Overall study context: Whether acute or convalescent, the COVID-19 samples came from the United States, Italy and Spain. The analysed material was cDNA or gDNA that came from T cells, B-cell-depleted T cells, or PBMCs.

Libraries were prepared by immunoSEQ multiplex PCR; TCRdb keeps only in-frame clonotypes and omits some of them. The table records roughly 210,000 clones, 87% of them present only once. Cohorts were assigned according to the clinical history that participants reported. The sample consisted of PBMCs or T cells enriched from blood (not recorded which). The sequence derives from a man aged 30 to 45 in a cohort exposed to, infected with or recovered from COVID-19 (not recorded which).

CDR3 protein: CASSQIQPSGSYEQYF. Here the CDR3 DNA reads TGTGCCAGCAGCCAAATCCAGCCTAGCGGGTCCTACGAGCAGTACTTC. This chain links TRBV3-1 (or the pseudogene TRBV3-2) with TRBJ2-7; TRBD2 matches 8 bases. With 2 bases clipped from V and 1 base from J, the junction kept 7 bases outside the gene matches. The CDR3 spans 16 residues. The germline V gene has CDR1 LGHDT and CDR2 YNNKEL (reference sequence).